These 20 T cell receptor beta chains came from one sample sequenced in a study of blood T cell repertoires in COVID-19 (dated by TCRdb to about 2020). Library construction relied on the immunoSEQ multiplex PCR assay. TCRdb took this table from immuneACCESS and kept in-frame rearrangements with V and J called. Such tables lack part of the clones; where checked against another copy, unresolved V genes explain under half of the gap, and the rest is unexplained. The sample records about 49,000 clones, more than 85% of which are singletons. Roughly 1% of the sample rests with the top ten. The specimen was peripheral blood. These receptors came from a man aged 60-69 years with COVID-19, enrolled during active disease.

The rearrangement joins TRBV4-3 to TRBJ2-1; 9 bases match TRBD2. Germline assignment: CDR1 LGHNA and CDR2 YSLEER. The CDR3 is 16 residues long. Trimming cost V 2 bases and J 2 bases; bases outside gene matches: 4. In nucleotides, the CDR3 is TGCGCCAGCAGCCAATTATCTAGCGGGGCCTACAATGAGCAGTTCTTC. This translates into CASSQLSSGAYNEQFF.

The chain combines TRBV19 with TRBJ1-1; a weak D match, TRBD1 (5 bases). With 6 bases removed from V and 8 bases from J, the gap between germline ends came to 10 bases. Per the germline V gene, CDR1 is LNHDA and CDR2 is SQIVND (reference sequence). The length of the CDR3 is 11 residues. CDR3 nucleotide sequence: TGTGCCAGTAGCTGGAGGGGCGAAGCTTTCTTT. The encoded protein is CASSWRGEAFF. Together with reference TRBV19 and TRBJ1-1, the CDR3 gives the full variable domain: DGGITQSPKYLFRKEGQNVTLSCEQNLNHDAMYWYRQDPGQGLRLIYYSQIVNDFQKGDIAEGYSVSREKKESFPLTVTSAQKNPTAFYLCASSWRGEAFFGQGTRLTVV.

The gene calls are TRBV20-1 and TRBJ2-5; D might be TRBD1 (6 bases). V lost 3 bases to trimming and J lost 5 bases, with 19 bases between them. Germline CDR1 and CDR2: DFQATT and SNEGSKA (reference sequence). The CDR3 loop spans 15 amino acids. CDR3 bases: TGCAGTGCTAGTGGGGACACCCGTGGAGGTGAGACCCAGTACTTC. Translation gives CSASGDTRGGETQYF.

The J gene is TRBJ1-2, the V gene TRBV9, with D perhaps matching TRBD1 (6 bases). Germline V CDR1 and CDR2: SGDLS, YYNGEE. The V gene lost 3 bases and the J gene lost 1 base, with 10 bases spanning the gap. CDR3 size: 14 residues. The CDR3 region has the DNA TGTGCCAGCAGCGCAGGACAGAGTAACTATGGCTACACCTTC. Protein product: CASSAGQSNYGYTF.

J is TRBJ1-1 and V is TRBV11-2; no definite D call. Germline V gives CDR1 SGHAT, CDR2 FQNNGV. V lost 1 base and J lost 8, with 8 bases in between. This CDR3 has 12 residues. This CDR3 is CASSLGRGEAFF. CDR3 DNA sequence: TGTGCCAGCAGCTTAGGCAGAGGCGAAGCTTTCTTT.

The DNA of the CDR3 is TGTGCCAGCAGTGTAAGGGGCGGAGCCAATTCACCCCTCCACTTT. Its translation is CASSVRGGANSPLHF. J is TRBJ1-6 and V is TRBV2; D is perhaps TRBD1 (5 bases). V shed 4 bases and J shed 7 bases, with 14 bases lying between them. Germline CDR1 and CDR2: SNHLY and FYNNEI. This CDR3 region has 15 residues.

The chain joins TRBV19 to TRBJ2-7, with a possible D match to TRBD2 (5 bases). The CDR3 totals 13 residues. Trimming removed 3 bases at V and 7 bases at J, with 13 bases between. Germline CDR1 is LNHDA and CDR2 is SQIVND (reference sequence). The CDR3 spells CASSMERVGEQYF. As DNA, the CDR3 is TGTGCCAGTAGTATGGAGAGGGTGGGGGAGCAGTACTTC.

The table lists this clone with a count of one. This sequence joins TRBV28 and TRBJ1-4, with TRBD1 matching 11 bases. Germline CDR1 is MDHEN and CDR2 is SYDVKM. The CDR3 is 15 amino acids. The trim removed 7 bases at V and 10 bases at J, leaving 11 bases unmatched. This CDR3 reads CASTLRTGGPGKLFF. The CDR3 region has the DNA TGTGCCAGCACCCTCAGGACAGGGGGCCCTGGAAAACTGTTTTTT.

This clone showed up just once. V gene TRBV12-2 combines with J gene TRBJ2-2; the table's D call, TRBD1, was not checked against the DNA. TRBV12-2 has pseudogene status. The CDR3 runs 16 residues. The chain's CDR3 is CASRLSTGGLVGELFF. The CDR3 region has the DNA TGTGCAAGTCGCTTATCGACAGGGGGCTTGGTCGGGGAGCTGTTTTTT.

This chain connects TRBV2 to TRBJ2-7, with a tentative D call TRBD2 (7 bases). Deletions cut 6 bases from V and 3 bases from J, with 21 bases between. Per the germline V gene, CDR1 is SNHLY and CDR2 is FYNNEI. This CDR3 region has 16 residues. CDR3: CASSLPRGGLNYEQYF. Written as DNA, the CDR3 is TGTGCCAGCAGCCTGCCGAGGGGGGGTTTAAACTACGAGCAGTACTTC.

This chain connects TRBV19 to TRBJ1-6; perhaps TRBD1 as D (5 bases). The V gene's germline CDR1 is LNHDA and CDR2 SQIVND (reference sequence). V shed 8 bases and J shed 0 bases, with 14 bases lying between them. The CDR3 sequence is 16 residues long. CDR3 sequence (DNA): TGTGCCAGTCGTCAACAGGAGAGCTCCTATAATTCACCCCTCCACTTT. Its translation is CASRQQESSYNSPLHF.

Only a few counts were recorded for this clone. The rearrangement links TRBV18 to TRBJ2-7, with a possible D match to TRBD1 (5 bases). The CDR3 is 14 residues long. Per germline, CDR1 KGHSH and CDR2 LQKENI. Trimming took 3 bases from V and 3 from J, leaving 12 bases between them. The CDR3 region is CASSPLDTLYEQYF. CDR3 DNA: TGTGCCAGCTCACCCCTGGACACCCTCTACGAGCAGTACTTC.

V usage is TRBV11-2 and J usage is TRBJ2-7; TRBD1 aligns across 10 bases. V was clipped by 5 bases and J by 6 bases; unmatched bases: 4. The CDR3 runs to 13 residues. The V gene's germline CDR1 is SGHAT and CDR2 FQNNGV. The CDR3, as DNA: TGTGCCAGCAGCCGGGACAGGGGCGGCGAGCAGTACTTC. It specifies CASSRDRGGEQYF.

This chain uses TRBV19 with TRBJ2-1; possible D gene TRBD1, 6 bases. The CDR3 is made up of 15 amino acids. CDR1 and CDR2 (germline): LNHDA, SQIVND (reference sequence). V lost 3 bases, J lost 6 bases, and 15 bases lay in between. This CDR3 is CASSIDNRAGNEQFF. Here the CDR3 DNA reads TGTGCCAGTAGTATTGACAACAGGGCCGGCAATGAGCAGTTCTTC.

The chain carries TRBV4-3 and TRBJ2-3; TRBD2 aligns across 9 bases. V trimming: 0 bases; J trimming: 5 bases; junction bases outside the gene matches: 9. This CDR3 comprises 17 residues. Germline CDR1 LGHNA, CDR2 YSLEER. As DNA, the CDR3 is TGCGCCAGCAGCCAAGAATCTAGCGGGATGGGGGGAGATACGCAGTATTTT. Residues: CASSQESSGMGGDTQYF.

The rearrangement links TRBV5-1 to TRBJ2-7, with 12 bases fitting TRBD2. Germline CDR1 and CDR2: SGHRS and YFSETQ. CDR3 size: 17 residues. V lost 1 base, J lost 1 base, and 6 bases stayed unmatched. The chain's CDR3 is CASSLRTSGGSSYEQYF. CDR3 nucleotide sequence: TGCGCCAGCAGCTTGCGAACTAGCGGGGGGTCGTCCTACGAGCAGTACTTC.

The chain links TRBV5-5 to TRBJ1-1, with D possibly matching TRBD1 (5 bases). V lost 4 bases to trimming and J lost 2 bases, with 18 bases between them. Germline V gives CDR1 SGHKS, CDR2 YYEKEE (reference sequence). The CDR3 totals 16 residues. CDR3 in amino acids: CASSTRSGLLNTEAFF. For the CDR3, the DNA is TGTGCCAGCAGCACCAGGTCGGGACTCCTAAACACTGAAGCTTTCTTT.

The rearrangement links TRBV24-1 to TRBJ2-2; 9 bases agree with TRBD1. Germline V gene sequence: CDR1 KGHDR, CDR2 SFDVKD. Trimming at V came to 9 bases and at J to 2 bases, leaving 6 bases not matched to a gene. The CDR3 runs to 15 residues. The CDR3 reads CATGETGGNTGELFF. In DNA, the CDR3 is TGTGCCACCGGGGAGACAGGGGGAAACACCGGGGAGCTGTTTTTT.

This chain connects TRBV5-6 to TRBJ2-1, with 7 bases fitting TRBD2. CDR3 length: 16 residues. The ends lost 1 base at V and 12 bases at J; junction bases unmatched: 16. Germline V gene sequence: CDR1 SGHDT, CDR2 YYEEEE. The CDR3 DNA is TGTGCCAGCAGCTTGTACTCGGGAGGTAGCGAGGGGCGGCAGTTCTTC. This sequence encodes CASSLYSGGSEGRQFF.

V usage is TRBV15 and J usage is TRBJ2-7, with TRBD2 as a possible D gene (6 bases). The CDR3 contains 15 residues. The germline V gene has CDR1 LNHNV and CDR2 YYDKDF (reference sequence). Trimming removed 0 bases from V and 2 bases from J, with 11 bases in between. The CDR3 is CATSREMGGPYEQYF. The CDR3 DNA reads TGTGCCACCAGCAGAGAGATGGGAGGACCCTACGAGCAGTACTTC. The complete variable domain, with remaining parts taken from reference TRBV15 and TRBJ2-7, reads DAMVIQNPRYQVTQFGKPVTLSCSQTLNHNVMYWYQQKSSQAPKLLFHYYDKDFNNEADTPDNFQSRRPNTSFCFLDIRSPGLGDTAMYLCATSREMGGPYEQYFGPGTRLTVT.